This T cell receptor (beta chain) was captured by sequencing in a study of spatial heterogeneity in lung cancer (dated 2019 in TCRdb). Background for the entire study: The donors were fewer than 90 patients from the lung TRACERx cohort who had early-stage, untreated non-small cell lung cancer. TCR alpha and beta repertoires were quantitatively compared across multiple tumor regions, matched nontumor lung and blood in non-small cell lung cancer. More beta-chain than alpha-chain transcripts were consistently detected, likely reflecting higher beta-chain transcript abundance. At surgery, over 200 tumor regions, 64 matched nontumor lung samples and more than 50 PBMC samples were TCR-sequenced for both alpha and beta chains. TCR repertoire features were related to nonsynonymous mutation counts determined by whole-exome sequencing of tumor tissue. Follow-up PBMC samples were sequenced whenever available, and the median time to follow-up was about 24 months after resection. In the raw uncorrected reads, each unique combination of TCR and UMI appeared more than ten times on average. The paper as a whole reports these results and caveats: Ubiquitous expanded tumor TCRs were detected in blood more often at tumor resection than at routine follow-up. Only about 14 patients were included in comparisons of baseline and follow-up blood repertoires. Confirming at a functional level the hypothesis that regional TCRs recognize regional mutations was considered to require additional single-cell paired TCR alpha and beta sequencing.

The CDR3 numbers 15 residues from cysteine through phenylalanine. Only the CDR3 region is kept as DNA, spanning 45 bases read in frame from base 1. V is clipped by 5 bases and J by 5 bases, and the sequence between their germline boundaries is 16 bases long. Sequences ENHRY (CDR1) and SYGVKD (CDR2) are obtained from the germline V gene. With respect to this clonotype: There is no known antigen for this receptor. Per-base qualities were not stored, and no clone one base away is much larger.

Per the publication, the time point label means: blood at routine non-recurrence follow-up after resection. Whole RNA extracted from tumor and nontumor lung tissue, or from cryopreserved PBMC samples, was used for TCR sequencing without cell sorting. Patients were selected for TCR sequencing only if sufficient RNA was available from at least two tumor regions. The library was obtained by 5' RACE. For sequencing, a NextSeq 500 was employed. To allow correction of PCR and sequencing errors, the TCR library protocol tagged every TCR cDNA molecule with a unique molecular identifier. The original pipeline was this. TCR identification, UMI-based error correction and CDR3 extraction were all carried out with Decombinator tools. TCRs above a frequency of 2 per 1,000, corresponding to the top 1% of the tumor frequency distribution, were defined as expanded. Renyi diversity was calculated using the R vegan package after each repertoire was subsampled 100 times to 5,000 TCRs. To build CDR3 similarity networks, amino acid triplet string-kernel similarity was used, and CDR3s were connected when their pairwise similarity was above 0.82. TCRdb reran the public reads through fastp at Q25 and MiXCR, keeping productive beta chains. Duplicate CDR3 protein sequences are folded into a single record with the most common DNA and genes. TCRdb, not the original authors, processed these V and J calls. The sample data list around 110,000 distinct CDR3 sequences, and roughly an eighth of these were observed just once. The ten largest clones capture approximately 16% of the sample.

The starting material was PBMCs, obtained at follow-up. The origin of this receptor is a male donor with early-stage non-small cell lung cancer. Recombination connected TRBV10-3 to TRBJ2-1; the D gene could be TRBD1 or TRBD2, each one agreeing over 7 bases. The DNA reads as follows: TGTGCCATCAGTCCCCAGGGGGGGGCAAACAATGAGCAGTTCTTC. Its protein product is CAISPQGGANNEQFF.